The 32 T cell receptor beta chains in this list originate from one sample, sequenced in a study of T cells after posttransplantation cyclophosphamide. The table came from immunoSEQ multiplex PCR; TCRdb's copy has only in-frame clones and leaves some out. The sample has about 36,000 clones, none seen only once. Material: PBMCs. Source of these receptors: a girl between 5 and 17 years old in good health, CMV-negative, and a related stem cell transplant donor.

In this sample, this clone turned up many times. CDR3 sequence: CASSENSGGTDTQYF. In DNA, the CDR3 is TGCGCCAGCAGTGAGAATAGCGGGGGGACAGATACGCAGTATTTT. V is TRBV10-2 and J is TRBJ2-3; 10 bases align to TRBD2. V shed 2 bases, J shed 3 bases, and the junction held 2 bases outside the gene matches. The CDR3 extends over 15 amino acids. The germline gives CDR1 WSHSY, CDR2 SAAADI.

This clone was counted a few times. The chain has TRBV9 and TRBJ2-2; D possibly corresponds to TRBD1 (5 bases). The CDR3 length is 16 residues. Trimming took 0 bases from V and 3 from J, leaving 12 bases between them. Germline CDR1 and CDR2: SGDLS and YYNGEE. CDR3 in DNA: TGTGCCAGCAGCGTAGATCTAGGACACGACACCGGGGAGCTGTTTTTT. Protein: CASSVDLGHDTGELFF.

This clone was seen at least ten times. The chain combines TRBV28 with TRBJ2-7, with 7 positions matching TRBD1. The V gene end was trimmed by 8 bases and the J gene end by 1 base; junction bases not matched to a gene: 17. Germline CDR1 reads MDHEN; CDR2 reads SYDVKM. There are 17 residues in the CDR3. CDR3 protein: CASQGHEAGGGSYEQYF. CDR3 sequence (DNA): TGTGCCAGCCAGGGGCACGAGGCAGGGGGTGGTTCCTACGAGCAGTACTTC. Full variable domain (remainder filled in from reference TRBV28 and TRBJ2-7): DVKVTQSSRYLVKRTGEKVFLECVQDMDHENMFWYRQDPGLGLRLIYFSYDVKMKEKGDIPEGYSVSREKKERFSLILESASTNQTSMYLCASQGHEAGGGSYEQYFGPGTRLTVT.

This clone showed up many times. The chain joins TRBV2 to TRBJ1-2; TRBD1 matches at 7 bases. CDR3 length: 12 amino acids. Germline assignment: CDR1 SNHLY and CDR2 FYNNEI. J was trimmed by 4 bases and V by 7 bases; bases with no gene match: 3. CDR3 protein: CASKGTAYGYTF. CDR3 coding DNA: TGTGCCAGCAAGGGGACAGCCTATGGCTACACCTTC.

The J gene is TRBJ2-2, the V gene TRBV7-2; 8 positions agree with TRBD2. The CDR3 has 15 amino acids. Germline V gene sequence: CDR1 SGHTA, CDR2 FQGNSA. With 5 bases clipped from V and 6 bases from J, the junction kept 8 bases outside the gene matches. The DNA of the CDR3 is TGTGCCAGCAGCCCCTCAGCGGGAGAGGCCGGGGAGCTGTTTTTT. It specifies CASSPSAGEAGELFF.

The table lists this clone with a few counts. This chain links TRBV6-4 with TRBJ2-3; 8 positions agree with TRBD2. This CDR3 is built from 14 residues. Unmatched junction bases numbered 2, after V lost 4 bases and J lost 2 bases. From germline, CDR1 is MRHNA and CDR2 SNTAGT. The CDR3 DNA follows: TGTGCCAGCAGTGCGGGAGGGCCCACAGATACGCAGTATTTT. Amino acids: CASSAGGPTDTQYF.

This clone was seen many times. This chain links TRBV9 with TRBJ2-1, with 8 positions matching TRBD2. CDR1 and CDR2 from the germline V gene are SGDLS and YYNGEE. The CDR3 runs to 14 residues. V lost 4 bases and J lost 2; bases outside the gene matches: 2. For the CDR3, the DNA is TGTGCCAGCAGCCCGGGACTAGCCTACAATGAGCAGTTCTTC. Translating it yields CASSPGLAYNEQFF. The full variable domain, its missing parts supplied by reference TRBV9 and TRBJ2-1, is DSGVTQTPKHLITATGQRVTLRCSPRSGDLSVYWYQQSLDQGLQFLIQYYNGEERAKGNILERFSAQQFPDLHSELNLSSLELGDSALYFCASSPGLAYNEQFFGPGTRLTVL.

This clone was counted at least ten times. V gene TRBV19 combines with J gene TRBJ1-5; D is unclear. This CDR3 spans 14 amino acids. Germline CDR1 and CDR2: LNHDA and SQIVND (reference sequence). V was shortened by 9 bases and J by 1 base, with 13 bases between the two germline ends. CDR3 sequence (DNA): TGTGCCAGCCTAGAGAGATACAGCAATCAGCCCCAGCATTTT. Translation gives CASLERYSNQPQHF.

This clone was counted only a few times. The identical CDR3 is also encoded by other nucleotide sequences in the sample. The chain has TRBV6-1 and TRBJ2-5; 11 bases map to TRBD2. This CDR3 region has 15 residues. The V gene end was trimmed by 2 bases and the J gene end by 5 bases; junction bases not matched to a gene: 4. Germline V CDR1 and CDR2: MNHNS, SASEGT. DNA of the CDR3: TGTGCCAGCAGTGAATTAGCGGGGGGGCAGGAGACCCAGTACTTC. Its translation is CASSELAGGQETQYF.

This clone has a handful of counts. This chain connects TRBV7-9 to TRBJ2-3, with a possible D match to TRBD1 (6 bases). This CDR3 spans 14 amino acids. Trimming left V 5 bases short and J 2 bases short, with 11 bases between. Germline V gene data show CDR1 as SEHNR and CDR2 as FQNEAQ (reference sequence). The CDR3 reads CASSKQGITDTQYF. Here the CDR3 DNA reads TGTGCCAGCAGCAAACAGGGAATCACAGATACGCAGTATTTT. Based on the CDR3 plus reference TRBV7-9 and TRBJ2-3, the full variable domain is DTGVSQNPRHKITKRGQNVTFRCDPISEHNRLYWYRQTLGQGPEFLTYFQNEAQLEKSRLLSDRFSAERPKGSFSTLEIQRTEQGDSAMYLCASSKQGITDTQYFGPGTRLTVL.

This clone appeared many times. V is TRBV5-6 and J is TRBJ1-5; D uncertain. V was pared by 4 bases and J by 4 bases, with 15 bases between. The CDR3 sequence is 15 residues long. Germline V gene data show CDR1 as SGHDT and CDR2 as YYEEEE. The CDR3 loop reads CASSPAGAFNQPQHF. The CDR3 nucleotides read TGTGCCAGCAGCCCCGCAGGCGCCTTTAATCAGCCCCAGCATTTT.

This clone occurred many times. The V and J genes are TRBV6-5 and TRBJ2-7, with 7 bases identical to TRBD2. CDR1 and CDR2 from the germline V gene are MNHEY and SVGAGI. Trimming at V came to 5 bases and at J to 0 bases, leaving 4 bases not matched to a gene. This CDR3 region has 14 residues. The CDR3: CASSAWEGSYEQYF. CDR3 bases: TGTGCCAGCAGTGCGTGGGAGGGCTCCTACGAGCAGTACTTC.

The J gene is TRBJ2-7, the V gene TRBV19, with 10 bases identical to TRBD1. The V segment lost 3 bases and the J segment 2 bases; nucleotides outside the gene matches: 4. CDR3 length: 15 residues. The germline V gene encodes CDR1 LNHDA and CDR2 SQIVND (reference sequence). The CDR3 protein is CASSMGGQGTYEQYF. In DNA, the CDR3 is TGTGCCAGTAGTATGGGGGGACAGGGGACCTACGAGCAGTACTTC.

This clone was observed many times. This chain uses TRBV7-2 with TRBJ1-1; D unresolved. The germline V gene encodes CDR1 SGHTA and CDR2 FQGNSA. This CDR3 spans 14 amino acids. V lost 6 bases, J lost 2 bases, and 13 bases lay in between. The CDR3 is CASSVVRVNTEAFF. CDR3 coding DNA: TGTGCCAGCAGTGTAGTGAGAGTTAACACTGAAGCTTTCTTT.

The V gene is TRBV7-6, the J gene TRBJ1-1, with D possibly being TRBD1 (5 bases). Germline values: CDR1 SGHVS, CDR2 FNYEAQ. V lost 3 bases to trimming and J lost 4 bases, with 18 bases between them. The CDR3 sequence is 16 residues long. In nucleotides, the CDR3 is TGTGCCAGCAGCTTTGGGCCCACGGGGGTGGGCACTGAAGCTTTCTTT. Its translation: CASSFGPTGVGTEAFF. Supplemented by reference TRBV7-6 and TRBJ1-1, the full variable domain reads GAGVSQSPRYKVTKRGQDVALRCDPISGHVSLYWYRQALGQGPEFLTYFNYEAQQDKSGLPNDRFSAERPEGSISTLTIQRTEQRDSAMYRCASSFGPTGVGTEAFFGQGTRLTVV.

This clone was detected ten times or more. Written as DNA, the CDR3 is TGTGCCACCCGAGCTAATGAAAAACTGTTTTTT. Translation gives CATRANEKLFF. This chain uses TRBV19 with TRBJ1-4; D remains unclear. CDR3 length: 11 residues. Deletions cut 10 bases from V and 3 bases from J, with 6 bases between. Germline V gene data show CDR1 as LNHDA and CDR2 as SQIVND (reference sequence).

This clone was counted at least ten times. The J gene is TRBJ2-1, the V gene TRBV4-1, with TRBD2 matching over 8 bases. With V trimmed by 1 base and J by 3 bases, 8 bases remained unmatched. From germline, CDR1 is MGHRA and CDR2 YSYEKL. This CDR3 is built from 17 residues. The CDR3 spells CASSQVLERGIYNEQFF. DNA for the CDR3: TGCGCCAGCAGCCAAGTTTTGGAGCGGGGGATCTACAATGAGCAGTTCTTC.

This clone occurred many times. This chain links TRBV5-1 with TRBJ1-1; TRBD1 matches at 8 bases. Trimming at V came to 5 bases and at J to 0 bases, leaving 6 bases not matched to a gene. Germline V CDR1 and CDR2: SGHRS, YFSETQ. This CDR3 spans 15 amino acids. CDR3 DNA sequence: TGCGCCAGCAGGCCAGGGGGCCCCCTGAACACTGAAGCTTTCTTT. Its translation is CASRPGGPLNTEAFF.

This clone has ten or more counts. The rearrangement joins TRBV2 to TRBJ1-2; TRBD1 matches 12 bases. This CDR3 comprises 15 residues. The germline gives CDR1 SNHLY, CDR2 FYNNEI. V lost 5 bases and J lost 4; bases outside the gene matches: 5. The CDR3 spells CASSRDRGPGYGYTF. The CDR3 DNA reads as TGTGCCAGCAGTAGGGACAGGGGGCCCGGCTATGGCTACACCTTC.

This clone was seen ten or more times. The chain has TRBV19 and TRBJ2-5; 9 nucleotides align to TRBD1. Germline CDR1 and CDR2: LNHDA and SQIVND (reference sequence). The CDR3 covers 14 residues. V shed 10 bases, J shed 1 base, and the junction held 7 bases outside the gene matches. The CDR3 nucleotides read TGTGCCACTGACAGGGGGGGATCCCAAGAGACCCAGTACTTC. As protein: CATDRGGSQETQYF.

The V and J genes are TRBV5-1 and TRBJ2-5; tentative D call: TRBD1 (6 bases). The J call may be in error: the DNA end matches TRBJ2-7 better. Per the germline V gene, CDR1 is SGHRS and CDR2 is YFSETQ. The CDR3 is 15 residues long. CDR3 sequence (DNA): TGCGCCTCAGCCCTCTCACAGGGAACCTCCTACGAGCAGTACTTC. This translates into CASALSQGTSYEQYF.

This clone was detected many times. The chain recombines TRBV7-8 with TRBJ1-2; 9 bases map to TRBD1. The germline gives CDR1 SGHVS, CDR2 FQNEAQ. The CDR3 length is 14 residues. V shed 0 bases and J 8 bases; nucleotides not matched to a gene: 4. The chain's CDR3 is CASSLARTGVGYTF. The CDR3 nucleotides read TGTGCCAGCAGCTTAGCCCGGACAGGGGTAGGCTACACCTTC.

The table lists this clone with many counts. The chain carries TRBV13 and TRBJ2-7, with 8 bases fitting TRBD2. The junction had 9 bases not matched to a gene; V was cut back by 5 bases and J by 3 bases. CDR1 PRHDT and CDR2 FYEKMQ come from the germline V gene (reference sequence). The length of the CDR3 is 15 residues. CDR3 sequence reads: CASSLRTSFGYEQYF. CDR3 DNA sequence: TGTGCCAGCAGCCTCCGGACTAGCTTCGGCTACGAGCAGTACTTC. The full variable domain, rest sourced from reference TRBV13 and TRBJ2-7, is AAGVIQSPRHLIKEKRETATLKCYPIPRHDTVYWYQQGPGQDPQFLISFYEKMQSDKGSIPDRFSAQQFSDYHSELNMSSLELGDSALYFCASSLRTSFGYEQYFGPGTRLTVT.

This clone was seen a few times. The gene calls are TRBV11-1 and TRBJ2-1, with D tentatively TRBD2 (5 bases). Germline-derived CDR1 and CDR2 are SGHAT and FQDESV (reference sequence). CDR3 length: 17 residues. Trimming took off 5 bases at V and 2 bases at J, with 19 bases between the two ends. CDR3: CASSPRSGSRAYNEQFF. CDR3 sequence (DNA): TGTGCCAGCAGCCCAAGGTCGGGGAGTCGGGCCTACAATGAGCAGTTCTTC.

To note about this clone: Mismatch with germline at one junction end may stem from a read error. The sample carries other DNA sequences with the same CDR3. V usage is TRBV27 and J usage is TRBJ2-7; 11 bases match TRBD2. Looked up from germline, CDR1 is MNHEY and CDR2 is SMNVEV (reference sequence). CDR3 length: 20 amino acids. The CDR3 here is CASSGGTSGLQTGGSYEQYF. CDR3 in DNA: TGCGCCAGCAGTGGGGGGACTAGCGGTTTACAGACCGGTGGCTCCTACGAGCAGTACTTC.

At least ten counts were recorded for this clone. The chain employs TRBV6-1 and TRBJ1-3; D is unclear. The V end lost 2 bases, the J end lost 1 base, and 9 bases lay between the germline ends. This CDR3 is 15 amino acids long. The germline gives CDR1 MNHNS, CDR2 SASEGT. The CDR3 loop is CASSEQYTSGNTIYF. CDR3 coding DNA: TGTGCCAGCAGTGAACAGTACACGTCTGGAAACACCATATATTTT.

This clone was seen a handful of times. The rearrangement links TRBV5-6 to TRBJ2-5; 9 bases are shared with TRBD1. The end of the DNA fits TRBJ2-7 better, so the J call may be wrong. The germline V gene encodes CDR1 SGHDT and CDR2 YYEEEE. This CDR3 is built from 15 residues. DNA for the CDR3: TGTGCCAGCAGCTGGCACCGGGACAGGGAAGACGAGCAGTACTTC. The encoded protein is CASSWHRDREDEQYF.

This clone was counted many times. The rearrangement uses TRBV28 and TRBJ1-6; possible D gene TRBD1, 6 bases. Germline CDR1 MDHEN, CDR2 SYDVKM. CDR3 length equals 15 residues. V shed 3 bases and J shed 4 bases, with 10 bases lying between them. The CDR3 DNA sequence: TGTGCCAGCAGTTTTGCCAGGGGTTATAATTCACCCCTCCACTTT. Translating it yields CASSFARGYNSPLHF.

This clone was detected many times. The same CDR3 can be traced to other DNA sequences in this sample. The rearrangement joins TRBV18 to TRBJ1-1; maybe TRBD1 (5 bases). Trimming took off 2 bases at V and 4 bases at J, with 17 bases between the two ends. CDR1 KGHSH and CDR2 LQKENI come from the germline V gene. The length of the CDR3 is 16 residues. This CDR3 is CASSPIFAPGSTEAFF. CDR3 bases: TGTGCCAGCTCACCAATTTTTGCCCCAGGGTCCACTGAAGCTTTCTTT. Supplemented by reference TRBV18 and TRBJ1-1, the full variable domain reads NAGVMQNPRHLVRRRGQEARLRCSPMKGHSHVYWYRQLPEEGLKFMVYLQKENIIDESGMPKERFSAEFPKEGPSILRIQQVVRGDSAAYFCASSPIFAPGSTEAFFGQGTRLTVV.

This clone was seen ten or more times. The chain carries TRBV18 and TRBJ1-1, with D possibly TRBD1 on 6 matching bases. The CDR3 is 13 amino acids. Germline V gene sequence: CDR1 KGHSH, CDR2 LQKENI. The V and J ends lost 6 bases and 1 base respectively, with 9 bases between them. The CDR3 spells CASSPGQNTEAFF. Written as DNA, the CDR3 is TGTGCCAGCTCTCCGGGACAGAACACTGAAGCTTTCTTT.

This clone was counted at least ten times. The V gene is TRBV27, the J gene TRBJ2-3; 9 nucleotides match TRBD2. Looked up from germline, CDR1 is MNHEY and CDR2 is SMNVEV (reference sequence). There are 16 residues in the CDR3. The V segment lost 8 bases and the J segment 1 base; nucleotides outside the gene matches: 10. The CDR3 DNA reads as TGTGCCAGCTACACCCGATCTAGCGGGGGCACAGATACGCAGTATTTT. This codes for CASYTRSSGGTDTQYF.

V is TRBV27 and J is TRBJ1-3; possible D gene TRBD1, 5 bases. Germline V gives CDR1 MNHEY, CDR2 SMNVEV (reference sequence). V was cut by 0 bases and J by 2 bases, with 17 bases left in between. CDR3 size: 18 residues. The CDR3, as DNA: TGTGCCAGCAGTTTATCTTGGGGGGGGATAGTGGCTGGAAACACCATATATTTT. Translation: CASSLSWGGIVAGNTIYF.